What follows are 10 T cell receptor beta chains derived from one specimen sequenced in a study of blood T cell repertoires in COVID-19. Generated by immunoSEQ multiplex PCR, the TCRdb table keeps only in-frame clones and is missing some. The table lists 120,000 to 150,000 clones, 84% of them singletons, with approximately 5.7% in the top ten. The specimen was PBMCs or T cells enriched from blood (not recorded which). The receptors originated from a woman aged 50 to 60 who had been exposed to COVID-19.

The rearrangement links TRBV6-5 to TRBJ2-5; 8 positions agree with TRBD2. Germline values: CDR1 MNHEY, CDR2 SVGAGI. V was pared by 7 bases and J by 4 bases, with 5 bases of the junction left unmatched. The CDR3 spans 13 residues. DNA for the CDR3: TGTGCCAGCACCGGGAGGGCCACAGAGACCCAGTACTTC. Translation: CASTGRATETQYF.

The V gene is TRBV9, the J gene TRBJ1-4; 7 bases are shared with TRBD1. Germline CDR1 reads SGDLS; CDR2 reads YYNGEE. The J segment lost 8 bases and the V segment lost 0 bases, leaving 7 bases of the junction unmatched. The CDR3 has 15 residues. The CDR3 reads CASSVEGGSGEKLFF. CDR3 nucleotide sequence: TGTGCCAGCAGCGTAGAAGGGGGCTCGGGCGAAAAACTGTTTTTT.

V and J are TRBV5-1 and TRBJ2-7; TRBD2 matches 7 bases. Germline CDR1 and CDR2: SGHRS and YFSETQ. Trimming took 4 bases from V and 6 from J; bases not matched to a gene: 10. This CDR3 has 14 amino acids. CDR3 sequence: CASSPASGPTEQYF. The DNA for the CDR3 is TGCGCCAGCAGCCCGGCTAGCGGTCCCACCGAGCAGTACTTC.

This clone has a handful of counts. The CDR3 spells CASRKPGSPHGYGYTF. The CDR3 coding sequence is TGTGCCAGCAGAAAACCAGGGTCCCCCCATGGCTATGGCTACACCTTC. The V and J genes are TRBV27 and TRBJ1-2, with D perhaps TRBD1 (5 bases). Germline V gene sequence: CDR1 MNHEY, CDR2 SMNVEV (reference sequence). The CDR3 contains 16 residues. Between the trimmed V and J ends, which lost 6 bases and 4 bases, there was a span of 21 bases.

The chain uses TRBV7-9 and TRBJ2-4; TRBD2 agrees at 8 bases. CDR1 and CDR2 (germline): SEHNR, FQNEAQ (reference sequence). The CDR3 sequence is 16 residues long. V shed 4 bases, J shed 7 bases, and the junction held 12 bases outside the gene matches. The CDR3 loop reads CASSSRESGSNNIQYF. Here the CDR3 DNA reads TGTGCCAGCAGCTCTCGGGAAAGCGGGAGTAATAACATTCAGTACTTC.

The J gene is TRBJ1-1, the V gene TRBV10-3, with D tentatively TRBD1 (6 bases). The CDR3 has 13 residues. Germline V CDR1 and CDR2: ENHRY, SYGVKD. Trimming pared 3 bases from V and 11 bases from J, leaving 16 bases between. Written as DNA, the CDR3 is TGTGCCATCAGTGAACTCCCCGACAGGCTGGCTTTCTTT. Translating it yields CAISELPDRLAFF.

This chain uses TRBV5-5 with TRBJ1-6; D perhaps matches TRBD1 (5 bases). The germline gives CDR1 SGHKS, CDR2 YYEKEE (reference sequence). V lost 0 bases and J 7 bases, leaving 14 bases between the germline ends. This CDR3 is 16 amino acids long. CDR3 DNA sequence: TGTGCCAGCAGCTTGGCCCTGATGGGGCAGAATTCACCCCTCCACTTT. Translated, it gives CASSLALMGQNSPLHF.

The rearrangement uses TRBV29-1 and TRBJ1-5; no clear D gene. The V gene lost 4 bases and the J gene lost 6 bases, with 13 bases spanning the gap. Germline V gene data show CDR1 as SQVTM and CDR2 as ANQGSEA. CDR3 length equals 13 residues. Here the CDR3 reads CSVANAPSQPQHF. The CDR3 coding sequence is TGCAGCGTTGCTAATGCCCCCTCTCAGCCCCAGCATTTT.

The V call is TRBV19, the J call TRBJ1-1, with unresolved D. The CDR3 has 11 residues. With 9 bases removed from V and 4 bases from J, the gap between germline ends came to 9 bases. The germline CDR1 and CDR2 sequences are LNHDA and SQIVND (reference sequence). DNA for the CDR3: TGTGCCAGCATCGGGGTCACTGAAGCTTTCTTT. It translates to CASIGVTEAFF.

About this clone: The same CDR3 arises from other DNA sequences in this sample as well. The chain joins TRBV27 to TRBJ2-1; D is perhaps TRBD1 (6 bases). CDR1 is MNHEY, CDR2 SMNVEV, per germline (reference sequence). V lost 6 bases, J lost 8 bases, and 8 bases lay in between. This CDR3 region has 11 residues. The CDR3 bases are TGTGCCAGCAGACAGGGCTATGAGCAGTTCTTC. As protein: CASRQGYEQFF.